These 10 T cell receptor beta chains were all obtained from the same sample, sequenced in a study of early T cells in non-severe SARS-CoV-2 infection. Via MiXCR, TCRdb re-called the 5' RACE reads, giving one row per CDR3 protein. The data contain tens of thousands of distinct CDR3 sequences, 5% of them singletons. The material was whole blood, obtained at baseline. The receptors were gathered from an adult who was a healthcare worker with PCR-confirmed SARS-CoV-2 infection or an uninfected control (not recorded which).

This clonotype has more than one count but fewer than ten. The chain combines TRBV12-3 or TRBV12-4 with TRBJ2-1; the D is unclear. This CDR3 contains 15 residues. Trimming pared 4 bases from V and 3 bases from J, leaving 13 bases between. The CDR3 is CASSSNAPSYNEQFF. In DNA, the CDR3 is TGTGCCAGCAGTTCTAATGCCCCCAGCTACAATGAGCAGTTCTTC.

The table lists this clonotype with many counts. The chain has TRBV20-1 and TRBJ1-2, with TRBD1 identical over 9 bases. The CDR3 runs 15 residues. The V gene's germline CDR1 is DFQATT and CDR2 SNEGSKA (reference sequence). With V trimmed by 1 base and J by 1 base, 4 bases remained unmatched. The DNA of the CDR3 is TGCAGTGCTAGAGCAGGACAGGGGAGTAACTATGGCTACACCTTC. Translation gives CSARAGQGSNYGYTF.

This rearrangement joins TRBV15 to TRBJ1-1; the D is unclear. The CDR3 spans 12 residues. The V gene's germline CDR1 is LNHNV and CDR2 YYDKDF (reference sequence). The germline V and J ends were trimmed by 1 base and 6 bases, with 6 bases remaining between them. The DNA of the CDR3 is TGTGCCACCAGCAGAGTAGGACCTGAAGCTTTCTTT. Its translation is CATSRVGPEAFF.

The rearrangement joins TRBV7-8 to TRBJ2-7, with 7 nucleotides matching TRBD1. This CDR3 comprises 16 residues. Germline CDR1 SGHVS, CDR2 FQNEAQ. V dropped 4 bases and J dropped 2; count of bases not matched to a gene: 11. The CDR3 DNA sequence: TGTGCCAGCAGCTCCGATTCGGACAGGATCACCTACGAGCAGTACTTC. As protein: CASSSDSDRITYEQYF.

In its sample, this clonotype was seen many times. The chain recombines TRBV20-1 with TRBJ1-2, with D possibly being TRBD1 (5 bases). CDR3 length equals 13 residues. V gave up 0 bases and J gave up 4 bases, with 9 bases separating them. The germline V gene has CDR1 DFQATT and CDR2 SNEGSKA (reference sequence). The CDR3 DNA reads TGCAGTGCTAGAGAGGGGGTTGGCTATGGCTACACCTTC. Residues: CSAREGVGYGYTF.

In this sample, this clonotype turned up many times. Compared with germline, one end of the junction differs, possibly owing to a read error. J is TRBJ1-2 and V is TRBV20-1, with 8 positions matching TRBD1. This CDR3 is built from 18 residues. Per the germline V gene, CDR1 is DFQATT and CDR2 is SNEGSKA (reference sequence). The DNA of the CDR3 is TGCAGTGCAAGAGGTCCAGGGGGCACTGAACGCCAGACCTATGGCTACACCTTC. It translates to CSARGPGGTERQTYGYTF.

This clonotype was observed many times. This rearrangement joins TRBV10-3 to TRBJ2-6, with D unresolved. Trimming left V 3 bases short and J 0 bases short, with 9 bases between. Looked up from germline, CDR1 is ENHRY and CDR2 is SYGVKD. The CDR3 length is 16 residues. The CDR3: CAISDLGGSGANVLTF. The CDR3, as DNA: TGTGCCATCAGTGACCTTGGCGGCTCTGGGGCCAACGTCCTGACTTTC.

A note on this clonotype: This may be a read error, as it is one base from a much larger clone. The chain uses TRBV12-3 or TRBV12-4 and TRBJ2-7; TRBD2 matches 12 bases. Trimming cost V 5 bases and J 0 bases; bases outside gene matches: 2. This CDR3 has 15 residues. CDR3 protein: CASSPSGRASYEQYF. CDR3 nucleotides: TGTGCCAGCAGTCCTAGCGGGAGGGCCTCCTACGAGCAGTACTTC.

This chain uses TRBV25-1 with TRBJ2-1; 7 bases align to TRBD1. This CDR3 has 16 amino acids. Germline CDR1 and CDR2: MGHDK and SYGVNS. Trimming cost V 1 base and J 5 bases; bases outside gene matches: 8. CDR3 sequence reads: CASSEWGTEANNEQFF. Written as DNA, the CDR3 is TGTGCCAGCAGTGAATGGGGGACAGAAGCTAACAATGAGCAGTTCTTC. Based on the CDR3 plus reference TRBV25-1 and TRBJ2-1, the full variable domain is EADIYQTPRYLVIGTGKKITLECSQTMGHDKMYWYQQDPGMELHLIHYSYGVNSTEKGDLSSESTVSRIRTEHFPLTLESARPSHTSQYLCASSEWGTEANNEQFFGPGTRLTVL.

This clonotype was detected a few times. One junction end disagrees with the germline gene, perhaps due to a read error. V usage is TRBV12-3 or TRBV12-4 and J usage is TRBJ1-2; no definite D call. The CDR3 loop spans 13 amino acids. The CDR3 region is CVSSQVPGYGYTF. DNA for the CDR3: TGTGTCAGCAGCCAAGTTCCTGGCTATGGCTACACCTTC.